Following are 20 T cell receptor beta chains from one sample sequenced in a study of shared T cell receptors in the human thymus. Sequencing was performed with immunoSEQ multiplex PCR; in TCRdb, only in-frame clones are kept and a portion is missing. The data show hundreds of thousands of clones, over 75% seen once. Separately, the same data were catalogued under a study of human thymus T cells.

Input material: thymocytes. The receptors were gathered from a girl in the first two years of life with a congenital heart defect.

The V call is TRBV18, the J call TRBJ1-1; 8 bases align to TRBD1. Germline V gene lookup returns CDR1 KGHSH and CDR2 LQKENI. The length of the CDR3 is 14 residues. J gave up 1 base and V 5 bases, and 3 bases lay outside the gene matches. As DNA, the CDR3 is TGTGCCAGCTCATCACAGGGGGAGAACACTGAAGCTTTCTTT. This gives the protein CASSSQGENTEAFF.

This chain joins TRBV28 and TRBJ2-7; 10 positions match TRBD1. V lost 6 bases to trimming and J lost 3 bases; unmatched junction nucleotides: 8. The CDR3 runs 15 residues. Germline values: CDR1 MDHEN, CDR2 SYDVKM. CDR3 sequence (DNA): TGTGCCAGCAGATGGGACAGGGGTGCGAACTACGAGCAGTACTTC. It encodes CASRWDRGANYEQYF.

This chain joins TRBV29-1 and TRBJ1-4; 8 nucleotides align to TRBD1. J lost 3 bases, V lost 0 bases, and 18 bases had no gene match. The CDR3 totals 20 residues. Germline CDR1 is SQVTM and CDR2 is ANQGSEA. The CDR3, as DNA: TGCAGCGTTGAAGATTCGGGGGCTTCACGGACAGGGAGGGCTAATGAAAAACTGTTTTTT. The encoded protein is CSVEDSGASRTGRANEKLFF.

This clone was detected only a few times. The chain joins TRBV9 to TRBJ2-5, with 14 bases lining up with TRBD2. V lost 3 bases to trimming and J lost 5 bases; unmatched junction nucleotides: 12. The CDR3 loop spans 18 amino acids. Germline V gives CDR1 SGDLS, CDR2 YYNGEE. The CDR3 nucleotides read TGTGCCAGCAGCGACAGACTAGCGGGGGGGCCGGATGCCGAGACCCAGTACTTC. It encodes CASSDRLAGGPDAETQYF.

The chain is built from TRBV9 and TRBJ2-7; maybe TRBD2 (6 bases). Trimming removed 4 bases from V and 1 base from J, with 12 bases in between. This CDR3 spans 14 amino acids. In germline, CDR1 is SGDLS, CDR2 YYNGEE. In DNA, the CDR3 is TGTGCCAGCAGCCCACCCGGGGGTTCCTACGAGCAGTACTTC. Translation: CASSPPGGSYEQYF.

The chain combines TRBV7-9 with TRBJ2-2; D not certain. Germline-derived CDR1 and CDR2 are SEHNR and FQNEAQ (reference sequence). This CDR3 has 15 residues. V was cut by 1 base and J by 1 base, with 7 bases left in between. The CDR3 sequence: CASSLVNGNTGELFF. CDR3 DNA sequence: TGTGCCAGCAGCTTAGTGAACGGGAACACCGGGGAGCTGTTTTTT.

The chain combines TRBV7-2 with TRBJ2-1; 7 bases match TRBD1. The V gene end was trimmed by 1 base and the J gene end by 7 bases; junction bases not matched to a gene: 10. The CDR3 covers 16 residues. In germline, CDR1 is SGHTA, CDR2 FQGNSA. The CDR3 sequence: CASSLGDRSRRNEQFF. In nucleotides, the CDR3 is TGTGCCAGCAGCTTAGGGGACAGATCCCGCCGAAATGAGCAGTTCTTC.

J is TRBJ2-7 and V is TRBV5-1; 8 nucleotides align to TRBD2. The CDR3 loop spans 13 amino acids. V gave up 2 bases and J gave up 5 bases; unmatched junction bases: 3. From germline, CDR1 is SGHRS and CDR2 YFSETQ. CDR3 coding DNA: TGCGCCAGCAGCTTAGGGACTAGTGACGAGCAGTACTTC. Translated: CASSLGTSDEQYF.

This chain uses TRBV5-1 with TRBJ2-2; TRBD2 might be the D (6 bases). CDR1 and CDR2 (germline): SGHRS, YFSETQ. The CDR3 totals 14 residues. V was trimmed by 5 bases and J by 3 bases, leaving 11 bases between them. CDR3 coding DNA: TGCGCCAGCAGGGACTACTTTTACACCGGGGAGCTGTTTTTT. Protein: CASRDYFYTGELFF. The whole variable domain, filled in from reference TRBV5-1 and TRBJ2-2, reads KAGVTQTPRYLIKTRGQQVTLSCSPISGHRSVSWYQQTPGQGLQFLFEYFSETQRNKGNFPGRFSGRQFSNSRSEMNVSTLELGDSALYLCASRDYFYTGELFFGEGSRLTVL.

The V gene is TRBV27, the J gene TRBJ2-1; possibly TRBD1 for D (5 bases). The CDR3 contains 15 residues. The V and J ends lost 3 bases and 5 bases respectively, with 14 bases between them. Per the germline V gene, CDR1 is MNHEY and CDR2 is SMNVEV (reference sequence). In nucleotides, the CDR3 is TGTGCCAGCAGTTTTCGACAGATAGGAGACAATGAGCAGTTCTTC. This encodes CASSFRQIGDNEQFF.

Here the CDR3 reads CASSRQGSSYEQYF. The CDR3 coding sequence is TGTGCCAGCAGTAGACAGGGTTCGTCCTACGAGCAGTACTTC. The rearrangement uses TRBV6-5 and TRBJ2-7; 7 bases are a match to TRBD1. V gave up 5 bases and J gave up 1 base; unmatched junction bases: 5. The CDR3 sequence is 14 residues long. Germline V gives CDR1 MNHEY, CDR2 SVGAGI.

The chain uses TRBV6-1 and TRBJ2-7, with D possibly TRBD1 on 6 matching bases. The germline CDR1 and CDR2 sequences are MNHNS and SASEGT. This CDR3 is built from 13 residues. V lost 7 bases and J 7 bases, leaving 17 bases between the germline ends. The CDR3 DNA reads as TGTGCCAGCAAATCCAGGGGAGATGAGGAGCAGTACTTC. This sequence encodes CASKSRGDEEQYF.

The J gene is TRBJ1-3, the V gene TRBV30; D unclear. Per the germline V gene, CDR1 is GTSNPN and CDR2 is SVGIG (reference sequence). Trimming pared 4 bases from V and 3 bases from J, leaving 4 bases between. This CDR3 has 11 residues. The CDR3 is CAWILGNTIYF. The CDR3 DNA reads TGTGCCTGGATACTTGGAAACACCATATATTTT.

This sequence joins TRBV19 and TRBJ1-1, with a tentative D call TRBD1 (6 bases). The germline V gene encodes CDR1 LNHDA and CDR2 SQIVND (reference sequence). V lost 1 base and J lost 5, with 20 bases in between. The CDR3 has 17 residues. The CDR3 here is CASSIVPHRERSTEAFF. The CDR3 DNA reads TGTGCCAGTAGTATAGTACCGCACAGGGAAAGGAGTACTGAAGCTTTCTTT. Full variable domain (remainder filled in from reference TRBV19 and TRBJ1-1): DGGITQSPKYLFRKEGQNVTLSCEQNLNHDAMYWYRQDPGQGLRLIYYSQIVNDFQKGDIAEGYSVSREKKESFPLTVTSAQKNPTAFYLCASSIVPHRERSTEAFFGQGTRLTVV.

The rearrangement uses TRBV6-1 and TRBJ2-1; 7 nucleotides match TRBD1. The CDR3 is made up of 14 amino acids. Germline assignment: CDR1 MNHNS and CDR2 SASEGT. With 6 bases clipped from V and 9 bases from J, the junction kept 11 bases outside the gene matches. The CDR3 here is CASSPQGRGGEQFF. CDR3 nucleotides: TGTGCCAGCAGCCCACAGGGGCGAGGGGGTGAGCAGTTCTTC.

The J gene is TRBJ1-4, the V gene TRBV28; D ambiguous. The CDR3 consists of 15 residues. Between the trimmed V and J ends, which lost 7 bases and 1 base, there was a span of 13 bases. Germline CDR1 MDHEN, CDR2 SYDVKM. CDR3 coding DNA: TGTGCCAGCACCGATATGGGGAGAACTAATGAAAAACTGTTTTTT. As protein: CASTDMGRTNEKLFF.

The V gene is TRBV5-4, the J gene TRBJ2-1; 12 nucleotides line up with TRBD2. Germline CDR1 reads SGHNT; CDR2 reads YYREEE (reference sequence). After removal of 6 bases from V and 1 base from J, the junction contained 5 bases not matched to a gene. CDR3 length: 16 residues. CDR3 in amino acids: CASTELAGGSYNEQFF. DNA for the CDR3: TGTGCCAGCACCGAACTAGCGGGGGGTTCCTACAATGAGCAGTTCTTC.

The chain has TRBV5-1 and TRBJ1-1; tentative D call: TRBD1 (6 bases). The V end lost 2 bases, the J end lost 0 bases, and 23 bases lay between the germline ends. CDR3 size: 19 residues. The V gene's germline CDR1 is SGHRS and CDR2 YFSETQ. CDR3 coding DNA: TGCGCCAGCAGCTTTACCTATGGGACAAGTATTGAGATGAACACTGAAGCTTTCTTT. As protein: CASSFTYGTSIEMNTEAFF.

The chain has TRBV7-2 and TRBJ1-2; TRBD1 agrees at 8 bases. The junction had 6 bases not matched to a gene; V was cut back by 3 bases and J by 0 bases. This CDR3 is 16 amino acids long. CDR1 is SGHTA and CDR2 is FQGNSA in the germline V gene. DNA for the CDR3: TGTGCCAGCAGCTTGAAGGGACAGGAGACTAACTATGGCTACACCTTC. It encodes CASSLKGQETNYGYTF.

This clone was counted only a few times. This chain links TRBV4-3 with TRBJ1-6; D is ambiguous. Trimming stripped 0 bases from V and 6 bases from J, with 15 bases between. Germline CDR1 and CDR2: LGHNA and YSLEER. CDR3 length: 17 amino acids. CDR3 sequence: CASSQEVRSRANSPLHF. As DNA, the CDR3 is TGCGCCAGCAGCCAAGAAGTCAGGTCGAGGGCTAATTCACCCCTCCACTTT.